The rows below give T cell receptor beta chains drawn from one sample of a study of graft-versus-host responses after intestinal transplantation. Profiling relied on immunoSEQ multiplex PCR, and the TCRdb table lists in-frame clones only, not all of them. The sample holds some 69,000 clones; roughly 92% are singletons and the top ten take 6.7%. This sample comprised bone marrow, obtained almost 750 days after intestinal transplantation. Receptors were obtained from a human patient who received an intestinal transplant, so some T cells may come from the graft donor. The conserved cysteine and the conserved F or W are not part of the CDR3 here. Only some rows state a clone size, as once, few, many or a class for expanded clones.

clone size	V gene	CDR3 protein
NA	TRBV9	ASSVVPAPIAHEQY
NA	TRBV30	AWITLRGRVGGYT
once	TRBV14	ASSTTGEAF
NA	TRBV6-6	ASSLEQGYASYEQY
NA	TRBV9	ASSRDSPRNSSYEQY
once	TRBV5-1	ASSLAVSGNTGELF
NA	TRBV5-1	ASHSGTSGISSYNEQF
NA	TRBV2	ASNGGILSNEQF
few	TRBV18	ASSPRDRVYEQY
NA	TRBV11-3	ASSRQGDEQY
NA	TRBV15	ATSLDRGSNQPQH
NA	TRBV5-1	ASSLATSSSEQY
NA	TRBV4-1	ASSQGEMGVYEQY
once	TRBV19	ASSTRTPGLADEQY
NA	TRBV11-2	ASSSAGQHY
NA	TRBV5-4	ASSLSGPTGYEQY
NA	TRBV7-9	ASGATGSGANVLT
NA	TRBV13	ASSHGGGHATNEKLF
NA	TRBV14	ASSLRIFGEQY
NA	TRBV19	ASSTPRQDKSYNEQF
once	TRBV7-3	ASSPQGAEQF
NA	TRBV5-6	ASSLGIGLAVYEQY
NA	TRBV10-1	ASIGEVGNEQF
NA	TRBV27	ASSPQSGSSYEQY
NA	TRBV10-1	ASSESPNTEAF
NA	TRBV7-9	ASSFSGTVNEKLF
NA	TRBV30	AWSGRVSNNQPQH
NA	TRBV7-6	ASSPDGMSHYEQY
NA	TRBV4-1	ASSHIQGGTYEQY
NA	TRBV5-1	ASSSLGRNTGELF
NA	TRBV5-1	ASSLERTEYT
NA	TRBV10-3	AISDPDRVRYGYT
NA	TRBV5-1	ASSGGRDTYNEQF
NA	TRBV15	ATSTTHTSTDTQY
once	TRBV6-6	ASTILRGSTDTQY
NA	TRBV14	ASSQFGGRETQY
medium-sized	TRBV6-5	ASSYSETGANVLT
few	TRBV28	ASSWGVGGRQPQH
NA	TRBV2	ASNQNDEQY
NA	TRBV9	ASSADRAQKDTEAF
NA	TRBV12-1	ASVPGSSYQETQY
once	TRBV4-1	ASSRSYNEQF
NA	TRBV7-1	ASSQRRLGTEAF
NA	TRBV6-6	ASSLGSTTEAF
few	TRBV19	ASSPRDRAYGYT
NA	TRBV9	ASSVDGRGNIQY
NA	TRBV7-9	ASSFSGSNEQF
NA	TRBV5-6	ASSLVGGGGYEQY
NA	TRBV27	ASSTTDRENGYT
NA	TRBV9	ASRLEPGSSYNEQF
NA	TRBV6-5	ASSATGGYTEAF
NA	TRBV6-6	ASSNSGGALEEQY
NA	TRBV11-2	ASSLTIQGGTEAF
NA	TRBV25-1	ASSEGQYFGDTQY
few	TRBV25-1	ASSRQDNSPLH
NA	TRBV14	ASSPTAYYGYT
NA	TRBV6-6	ASRAGGQETQY
NA	TRBV11-1	ASSLGAVGYT
NA	TRBV4-2	ASSQAGIDYGYT
NA	TRBV11-1	ASSLAGEDEQF